These 8 T cell receptor beta chains came from one sample sequenced in a study of T cell responses to AZD1222 COVID-19 vaccine. Assay: immunoSEQ multiplex PCR; the TCRdb copy retains only in-frame clones and omits some. The sample lists 100,000 to 150,000 clones, approximately 91% seen once, with around 0.99% in the top ten. The sequencing used peripheral blood, collected 28 days after the second AZD1222 dose. These receptors were taken from an adult who received the AZD1222 COVID-19 vaccine.

The V gene is TRBV7-3, the J gene TRBJ2-1; possibly TRBD1 or TRBD2 for D (5 bases each). Looked up from germline, CDR1 is SGHTA and CDR2 is FQGTGA. Trimming cost V 3 bases and J 0 bases, with 9 bases left between them. CDR3 length: 15 amino acids. CDR3 sequence: CASSFWGSSYNEQFF. The CDR3 DNA sequence: TGTGCCAGCAGCTTCTGGGGGAGCTCCTACAATGAGCAGTTCTTC.

The V gene is TRBV2, the J gene TRBJ2-2; tentative D call: TRBD2 (6 bases). The ends were cut back, 6 bases at V and 2 bases at J, with 10 bases in the middle. Germline V gene data show CDR1 as SNHLY and CDR2 as FYNNEI. The CDR3 contains 14 residues. CDR3 region: CASSLGRNTGELFF. The CDR3 DNA follows: TGTGCCAGCAGCCTCGGGAGAAACACCGGGGAGCTGTTTTTT.

The chain recombines TRBV4-1 with TRBJ2-7; 14 nucleotides agree with TRBD2. The germline gives CDR1 MGHRA, CDR2 YSYEKL. V shed 1 base and J 1 base; nucleotides not matched to a gene: 12. The CDR3 has 20 amino acids. CDR3 bases: TGCGCCAGCAGCCAAGGGGTTCGGGGGACTAGCGGGAGTAATTCCTACGAGCAGTACTTC. It codes for CASSQGVRGTSGSNSYEQYF.

This clone was seen more than once but under ten times. This chain uses TRBV4-1 with TRBJ1-3; D not certain. Trimming pared 0 bases from V and 0 bases from J, leaving 6 bases between. The CDR3 is 15 residues long. The germline V gene has CDR1 MGHRA and CDR2 YSYEKL. CDR3 sequence: CASSQEPFSGNTIYF. The CDR3 DNA sequence: TGCGCCAGCAGCCAAGAGCCGTTCTCTGGAAACACCATATATTTT.

As regards this clone: The sample carries other DNA sequences with the same CDR3. The gene calls are TRBV9 and TRBJ2-3; 12 bases fit TRBD2. The germline V gene encodes CDR1 SGDLS and CDR2 YYNGEE. This CDR3 has 14 amino acids. V lost 3 bases to trimming and J lost 5 bases; unmatched junction nucleotides: 1. DNA for the CDR3: TGTGCCAGCAGCGCTAGCGGGAGGGAAGATACGCAGTATTTT. The encoded protein is CASSASGREDTQYF.

The chain has TRBV28 and TRBJ1-2; unclear D gene. The CDR3 spans 17 residues. CDR1 and CDR2 from the germline V gene are MDHEN and SYDVKM. V lost 1 base to trimming and J lost 1 base, with 16 bases between them. The CDR3 DNA reads TGTGCCAGCAGTTTATCGTGGGTTGGATTTGATAACTATGGCTACACCTTC. This encodes CASSLSWVGFDNYGYTF.

The genes are TRBV19 and TRBJ2-1; 8 nucleotides align to TRBD1. The CDR3 runs to 14 residues. The ends lost 10 bases at V and 6 bases at J; junction bases unmatched: 11. In germline, CDR1 is LNHDA, CDR2 SQIVND (reference sequence). The CDR3 DNA reads TGTGCCACCAGCTTGGACAGGGCAGGCAATGAGCAGTTCTTC. Translating it yields CATSLDRAGNEQFF.

The CDR3 is CSVLFPGPLGQPQHF. CDR3 nucleotides: TGCAGCGTTTTATTTCCAGGTCCCCTGGGTCAGCCCCAGCATTTT. The chain uses TRBV29-1 and TRBJ1-5; D not resolved. The V end was cut by 5 bases, the J end by 6 bases, with 20 bases between. The germline V gene encodes CDR1 SQVTM and CDR2 ANQGSEA. CDR3 length: 15 residues.